This is a list of T cell receptor beta chains from one sample in a study of blood T cell repertoires in COVID-19. Some clones are missing from TCRdb's copy, which holds only in-frame ones; the method was immunoSEQ multiplex PCR. The sample has about 220,000 clones, approximately 83% seen once; the top ten hold approximately 2.9%. Material for sequencing was peripheral blood. The receptors shown here come from a woman between 25 and 40 years old who had recovered from COVID-19. CDR3s include the opening cysteine and the closing phenylalanine or tryptophan. The order of the fields is V gene, J gene, D gene, clone size, CDR3 DNA, CDR3 protein. A D gene is named only where the DNA matches it firmly. Clone size is shown for a subset of rows, as once, few, many or a class of expanded clone.

V gene: TRBV5-5
J gene: TRBJ2-7
D gene: -
clone size: -
CDR3 DNA: TGTGCCAGCAGCGTAACTAGCCAAGAATCCTACGAGCAGTACTTC
CDR3 protein: CASSVTSQESYEQYF

V gene: TRBV5-1
J gene: TRBJ1-3
D gene: -
clone size: -
CDR3 DNA: TGCGCCAGCAGCATTGAGGGATCCCCGAGCTCTGGAAACACCATATATTTT
CDR3 protein: CASSIEGSPSSGNTIYF

V gene: TRBV5-1
J gene: TRBJ2-1
D gene: TRBD2
clone size: -
CDR3 DNA: TGCGCCAGCAGCTTTAGCGGGGGCGCCTACAATGAGCAGTTCTTC
CDR3 protein: CASSFSGGAYNEQFF

V gene: TRBV7-8
J gene: TRBJ2-1
D gene: -
clone size: few
CDR3 DNA: TGTGCCAGCAGCCCAGGACAGAGCTACAATGAGCAGTTCTTC
CDR3 protein: CASSPGQSYNEQFF

V gene: TRBV5-8
J gene: TRBJ2-7
D gene: -
clone size: -
CDR3 DNA: TGTGCCAGCAGCTCTACAGGGTCCCACGAGCAGTACTTC
CDR3 protein: CASSSTGSHEQYF

V gene: TRBV24-1
J gene: TRBJ2-3
D gene: TRBD2
clone size: -
CDR3 DNA: TGTGCCACCAGTGCACTAGCGGAGACCACAGATACGCAGTATTTT
CDR3 protein: CATSALAETTDTQYF

V gene: TRBV2
J gene: TRBJ2-7
D gene: -
clone size: -
CDR3 DNA: TGTGCCAGCAGTGAGCGGGGAACTCAGGCCGAGCAGTACTTC
CDR3 protein: CASSERGTQAEQYF

V gene: TRBV18
J gene: TRBJ2-6
D gene: -
clone size: -
CDR3 DNA: TGTGCCAGCTCACCTCAGGGCTCTGGGGCCAACGTCCTGACTTTC
CDR3 protein: CASSPQGSGANVLTF

V gene: TRBV15
J gene: TRBJ1-1
D gene: TRBD1
clone size: -
CDR3 DNA: TGTGCCTATAAACAGGGGTTTGACACTGAAGCTTTCTTT
CDR3 protein: CAYKQGFDTEAFF

V gene: TRBV4-1
J gene: TRBJ2-1
D gene: TRBD2
clone size: -
CDR3 DNA: TGCGCCAGCAGCCTCAAGCGGGAAAGCTCCTACAATGAGCAGTTCTTC
CDR3 protein: CASSLKRESSYNEQFF

V gene: TRBV28
J gene: TRBJ1-2
D gene: -
clone size: -
CDR3 DNA: TGTGCCAGCAGTCCCACAGAATTTTATGGCTACACCTTC
CDR3 protein: CASSPTEFYGYTF

V gene: TRBV7-3
J gene: TRBJ2-1
D gene: TRBD2
clone size: -
CDR3 DNA: TGTGCCAGCAGATCGACTAGCGGGGTTTACAATGAGCAGTTCTTC
CDR3 protein: CASRSTSGVYNEQFF

V gene: TRBV28
J gene: TRBJ2-3
D gene: -
clone size: few
CDR3 DNA: TGTGCCAGCAGTTTTTGGGAGGACACAGATACGCAGTATTTT
CDR3 protein: CASSFWEDTDTQYF

V gene: TRBV18
J gene: TRBJ2-3
D gene: TRBD1
clone size: -
CDR3 DNA: TGTGCCAGCTCAGCCAACAGGGGAATAAGGGGAGATACGCAGTATTTT
CDR3 protein: CASSANRGIRGDTQYF

V gene: TRBV4-1
J gene: TRBJ1-4
D gene: -
clone size: -
CDR3 DNA: TGCGCCAGCAGCCAAGATCAAAGACAGAGTGAAAAACTGTTTTTT
CDR3 protein: CASSQDQRQSEKLFF

V gene: TRBV7-3
J gene: TRBJ2-3
D gene: TRBD2
clone size: -
CDR3 DNA: TGTGCCAGCAGCTCTTCCCCCCTAGCGGGAGGCTTCACAGATACGCAGTATTTT
CDR3 protein: CASSSSPLAGGFTDTQYF

V gene: TRBV7-4
J gene: TRBJ2-1
D gene: TRBD2
clone size: few
CDR3 DNA: TGTGCCAGCAATCATAGGAAGGGCCCAAGCGGGATTCCTGAGCAGTTCTTC
CDR3 protein: CASNHRKGPSGIPEQFF

V gene: TRBV7-9
J gene: TRBJ1-1
D gene: -
clone size: once
CDR3 DNA: TGTGCCAGCAGCTTCGTCGGGAGAACGGCGACTGAAGCTTTCTTT
CDR3 protein: CASSFVGRTATEAFF

V gene: TRBV28
J gene: TRBJ2-7
D gene: -
clone size: -
CDR3 DNA: TGTGCCAGCAGTCCCGGGTCCAGGGACTCCTACGAGCAGTACTTC
CDR3 protein: CASSPGSRDSYEQYF

V gene: TRBV9
J gene: TRBJ1-1
D gene: TRBD1
clone size: -
CDR3 DNA: TGTGCCAGCAGCGGGACAGGGTACACTGAAGCTTTCTTT
CDR3 protein: CASSGTGYTEAFF

V gene: TRBV24-1
J gene: TRBJ2-2
D gene: -
clone size: -
CDR3 DNA: TGTGCCACCAGTGATTTTGCAGGGGTGAACACCGGGGAGCTGTTTTTT
CDR3 protein: CATSDFAGVNTGELFF

V gene: TRBV7-9
J gene: TRBJ1-5
D gene: -
clone size: -
CDR3 DNA: TGTGCCAGCAGCCGTGTCCCGGATCAGCCCCAGCATTTT
CDR3 protein: CASSRVPDQPQHF

V gene: TRBV19
J gene: TRBJ1-5
D gene: TRBD1
clone size: -
CDR3 DNA: TGTGCCAGTAGTATTCGGCAGGGGGGTCAGCCCCAGCATTTT
CDR3 protein: CASSIRQGGQPQHF

V gene: TRBV27
J gene: TRBJ2-7
D gene: -
clone size: -
CDR3 DNA: TGTGCCAGCAGCCCGGACAGGAGGGGTCGGCAGTACTTC
CDR3 protein: CASSPDRRGRQYF